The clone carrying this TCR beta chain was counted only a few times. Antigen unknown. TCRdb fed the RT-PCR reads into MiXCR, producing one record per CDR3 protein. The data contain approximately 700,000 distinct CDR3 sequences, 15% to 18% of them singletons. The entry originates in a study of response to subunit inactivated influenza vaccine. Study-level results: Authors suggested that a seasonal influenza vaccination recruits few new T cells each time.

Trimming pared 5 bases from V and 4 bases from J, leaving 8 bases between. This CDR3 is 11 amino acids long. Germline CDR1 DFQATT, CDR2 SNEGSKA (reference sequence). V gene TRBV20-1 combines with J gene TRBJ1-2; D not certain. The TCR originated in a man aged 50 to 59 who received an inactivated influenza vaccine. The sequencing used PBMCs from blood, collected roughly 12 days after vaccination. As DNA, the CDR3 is TGCAGTGCTCGGTTTCCCTATGGCTACACCTTC. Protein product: CSARFPYGYTF.